Reported below is one T cell receptor (beta chain). Compared with germline, one end of the junction differs, possibly owing to a read error. The germline V gene encodes CDR1 SGHAT and CDR2 FQNNGV. This CDR3 comprises 17 residues. This entry comes from a study of tumor-infiltrating lymphocytes in primary liver carcinoma. The investigators made TCR beta cDNA from about 500 ng total RNA, using a constant-region primer. The TCR beta library was amplified through three nested multiplex PCR rounds in a modified ARM-PCR procedure. PCR rounds one and two used TRBV1-TRBV30 forward primers with a C-beta reverse primer for 10 cycles each. TCRdb re-analysed the multiplex PCR reads in MiXCR, keeping a single row per CDR3 protein. The data hold about 100,000 distinct CDR3 sequences, with roughly 69% observed a single time. The study co-extracted DNA and RNA from around 18-30 mg of unsorted bulk tissue.

V usage is TRBV11-2 and J usage is TRBJ2-3, with TRBD2 matching over 7 bases. The sample comprised liver tumor tissue from sampling region 5. Subset specified: tumor region T5, tumor centre. The receptor's source is a woman aged 60 to 75 with primary liver carcinoma and hepatitis B virus infection. This CDR3 is CACSFPPSGQPTDTQYF. The CDR3, as DNA: TGTGCCTGCAGTTTCCCTCCTAGCGGTCAACCCACAGATACGCAGTATTTT.